These 28 T cell receptor beta chains were all obtained from the same sample, sequenced in a study of blood T cell repertoires in COVID-19. Repertoires were generated with immunoSEQ multiplex PCR, while TCRdb's copy carries only in-frame clones and drops some. The sample comprises some 180,000 clones, 70% to 90% of which are singletons, and 20% to 25% rests with the top ten. Specimen: peripheral blood. The origin of the receptors is a man aged 60 to 75 with active or convalescent COVID-19.

This clone showed up just a few times. V usage is TRBV11-3 and J usage is TRBJ2-2, with 9 bases lining up with TRBD1. The V and J ends lost 4 bases and 7 bases, in that order; junction bases with no gene match: 4. Germline CDR1 and CDR2: SGHNT and YENEEA. This CDR3 comprises 14 residues. The CDR3 here is CASSWTGAGGELFF. CDR3 DNA: TGTGCCAGCAGCTGGACAGGGGCAGGCGGGGAGCTGTTTTTT.

The chain recombines TRBV4-1 with TRBJ1-1, with D possibly matching TRBD1 (5 bases). Per the germline V gene, CDR1 is MGHRA and CDR2 is YSYEKL. Trimming pared 2 bases from V and 4 bases from J, leaving 14 bases between. This CDR3 contains 15 residues. The CDR3 sequence is CASSQPLGGTTEAFF. CDR3 in DNA: TGCGCCAGCAGCCAACCCCTGGGGGGGACCACTGAAGCTTTCTTT.

The V and J genes are TRBV5-4 and TRBJ2-3; 7 bases map to TRBD1. The V gene's germline CDR1 is SGHNT and CDR2 YYREEE (reference sequence). Trimming at V came to 0 bases and at J to 3 bases, leaving 4 bases not matched to a gene. The CDR3 covers 15 residues. CDR3 bases: TGTGCCAGCAGCTTGGTGGGACAGACAACAGATACGCAGTATTTT. It codes for CASSLVGQTTDTQYF.

The V call is TRBV6-5, the J call TRBJ1-5; D gene ambiguous. The CDR3 spans 12 residues. V was shortened by 4 bases and J by 3 bases, with 4 bases between the two germline ends. Germline CDR1 MNHEY, CDR2 SVGAGI. The CDR3 loop is CASSSLNQPQHF. DNA of the CDR3: TGTGCCAGCAGTTCACTCAATCAGCCCCAGCATTTT.

This clone came up a few times. This sequence joins TRBV4-1 and TRBJ1-6; 9 positions match TRBD1. CDR3 size: 20 residues. V was clipped by 1 base and J by 0 bases; unmatched bases: 10. Per the germline V gene, CDR1 is MGHRA and CDR2 is YSYEKL. This CDR3 reads CASSQAAPGQGSSYNSPLHF. As DNA, the CDR3 is TGCGCCAGCAGCCAAGCAGCTCCGGGACAGGGTTCCTCCTATAATTCACCCCTCCACTTT.

Only one count was recorded for this clone. This rearrangement joins TRBV7-3 to TRBJ1-5; 8 bases map to TRBD1. The length of the CDR3 is 21 residues. The germline gives CDR1 SGHTA, CDR2 FQGTGA. After removal of 8 bases from V and 0 bases from J, the junction contained 24 bases not matched to a gene. The chain's CDR3 is CASPRHKIHSDRGHSNQPQHF. In DNA, the CDR3 is TGTGCCAGCCCTAGACACAAGATACACAGTGACAGGGGCCATAGCAATCAGCCCCAGCATTTT.

This clone appeared a single time. The V and J genes are TRBV6-5 and TRBJ1-1, with a possible D match to TRBD1 (5 bases). Per germline, CDR1 MNHEY and CDR2 SVGAGI. The length of the CDR3 is 11 residues. Trimming shortened V by 2 bases and J by 10 bases, and 8 bases separated the two germline ends. CDR3 region: CASSYRGSAFF. For the CDR3, the DNA is TGTGCCAGCAGTTACAGGGGATCAGCTTTCTTT.

This clone was detected only a few times. The chain recombines TRBV5-1 with TRBJ2-1, with TRBD1 as a possible D gene (6 bases). Germline V gene lookup returns CDR1 SGHRS and CDR2 YFSETQ. The V gene lost 3 bases and the J gene lost 6 bases, with 19 bases spanning the gap. There are 16 residues in the CDR3. This CDR3 reads CASSSGTSDRLNEQFF. CDR3 nucleotides: TGCGCCAGCAGCTCAGGGACGTCAGACAGGCTCAATGAGCAGTTCTTC.

The J gene is TRBJ1-6, the V gene TRBV2, with 9 bases identical to TRBD1. Germline V gene sequence: CDR1 SNHLY, CDR2 FYNNEI. The CDR3 contains 15 residues. Germline trimming cut 5 bases from V and 5 bases from J; bases unmatched to any gene: 4. DNA for the CDR3: TGTGCCAGCAGTATACAGGGGGCCCATAATTCACCCCTCCACTTT. Encoded protein: CASSIQGAHNSPLHF. Using reference TRBV2 and TRBJ1-6 for the parts outside the CDR3, the full variable domain is EPEVTQTPSHQVTQMGQEVILRCVPISNHLYFYWYRQILGQKVEFLVSFYNNEISEKSEIFDDQFSVERPDGSNFTLKIRSTKLEDSAMYFCASSIQGAHNSPLHFGNGTRLTVT.

Remarks on this clone: The junction and the germline gene differ at one end; a read error may be behind it. The genes are TRBV5-1 and TRBJ2-5; maybe TRBD1 (5 bases). The CDR3 extends over 14 amino acids. Germline V gene lookup returns CDR1 SGHRS and CDR2 YFSETQ. The CDR3 region is CASSLGQSQGTQYF. DNA for the CDR3: TGCGCCAGCAGCTTGGGACAGTCCCAAGGGACCCAGTACTTC.

This chain links TRBV2 with TRBJ1-2; 10 nucleotides match TRBD1. With 4 bases clipped from V and 7 bases from J, the junction kept 9 bases outside the gene matches. The germline gives CDR1 SNHLY, CDR2 FYNNEI. The CDR3 consists of 15 residues. The CDR3 region is CASSVSDRGLTGYTF. The CDR3 coding sequence is TGTGCCAGCAGTGTTTCTGACAGGGGGCTTACTGGCTACACCTTC.

The chain is built from TRBV29-1 and TRBJ2-4, with unresolved D. Germline lookup yields CDR1 SQVTM and CDR2 ANQGSEA. The CDR3 has 10 amino acids. The CDR3: CTRPPNIQYF. CDR3 bases: TGCACCCGTCCTCCGAACATTCAGTACTTC.

The chain joins TRBV9 to TRBJ2-7; TRBD2 matches 12 bases. The germline V gene encodes CDR1 SGDLS and CDR2 YYNGEE. CDR3 length: 16 residues. Unmatched junction bases numbered 4, after V lost 0 bases and J lost 3 bases. The CDR3: CASSVGLAGGNYEQYF. CDR3 coding DNA: TGTGCCAGCAGCGTAGGCCTAGCGGGGGGGAACTACGAGCAGTACTTC.

The chain recombines TRBV24-1 with TRBJ1-2; 9 nucleotides match TRBD1. The V gene's germline CDR1 is KGHDR and CDR2 SFDVKD. The CDR3 sequence is 17 residues long. Trimming at V came to 1 base and at J to 2 bases, leaving 7 bases not matched to a gene. Here the CDR3 reads CATSDFVTGGINYGYTF. The CDR3 DNA reads as TGTGCCACCAGTGATTTTGTAACAGGGGGCATAAACTATGGCTACACCTTC.

This clone turned up a few times. The V gene is TRBV3-1 (or the pseudogene TRBV3-2), the J gene TRBJ1-2; TRBD1 aligns across 9 bases. Germline CDR1 and CDR2: LGHDT and YNNKEL (reference sequence). V was pared by 1 base and J by 5 bases, with 5 bases of the junction left unmatched. The CDR3 extends over 15 amino acids. Here the CDR3 DNA reads TGTGCCAGCAGCCAAGCGGACAGGGGCAGTTATGGCTACACCTTC. Protein: CASSQADRGSYGYTF.

The chain carries TRBV28 and TRBJ1-5; weak D call: TRBD1 (5 bases). CDR3 length: 15 residues. V lost 3 bases to trimming and J lost 0 bases, with 9 bases between them. Per the germline V gene, CDR1 is MDHEN and CDR2 is SYDVKM. The CDR3 here is CASSFQGLSNQPQHF. CDR3 DNA: TGTGCCAGCAGTTTCCAGGGCCTTAGCAATCAGCCCCAGCATTTT.

This rearrangement joins TRBV29-1 to TRBJ2-1; D possibly corresponds to TRBD2 (7 bases). Germline V lookup: CDR1 SQVTM, CDR2 ANQGSEA. The length of the CDR3 is 15 residues. Between the trimmed V and J ends, which lost 0 bases and 4 bases, there was a span of 13 bases. The CDR3, as DNA: TGCAGCGTTGAAGATAACGGGGGGCGGTACAATGAGCAGTTCTTC. Protein sequence: CSVEDNGGRYNEQFF.

The gene calls are TRBV7-3 and TRBJ1-2; D not certain. V was pared by 5 bases and J by 4 bases, with 14 bases between. This CDR3 contains 14 residues. CDR1 and CDR2 (germline): SGHTA, FQGTGA. The CDR3 loop is CASSPQAGGYGYTF. CDR3 bases: TGTGCCAGCAGCCCCCAGGCGGGCGGCTATGGCTACACCTTC.

The rearrangement joins TRBV5-1 to TRBJ1-6; D unclear. The CDR3 consists of 14 residues. The germline V gene has CDR1 SGHRS and CDR2 YFSETQ. V lost 0 bases, J lost 7 bases, and 8 bases lay in between. DNA for the CDR3: TGCGCCAGCAGCTTGGGGGAGACAAATTCACCCCTCCACTTT. This translates into CASSLGETNSPLHF.

CDR3 bases: TGTGCCAGCAGACAGGGTTTTATACCCCTCCACTTT. Amino acids: CASRQGFIPLHF. V gene TRBV6-5 combines with J gene TRBJ1-6, with D possibly matching TRBD1 (6 bases). CDR1 is MNHEY, CDR2 SVGAGI, per germline. V was cut by 6 bases and J by 12 bases, with 12 bases left in between. CDR3 size: 12 residues.

V and J are TRBV5-1 and TRBJ2-1, with a possible D match to TRBD1 (6 bases). The germline gives CDR1 SGHRS, CDR2 YFSETQ. The CDR3 has 17 residues. V was cut by 3 bases and J by 8 bases, with 24 bases left in between. Here the CDR3 reads CASSSVGAARGGDEQFF. CDR3 sequence (DNA): TGCGCCAGCAGCTCGGTCGGGGCGGCCAGGGGTGGAGATGAGCAGTTCTTC. The complete variable domain, with remaining parts taken from reference TRBV5-1 and TRBJ2-1, reads KAGVTQTPRYLIKTRGQQVTLSCSPISGHRSVSWYQQTPGQGLQFLFEYFSETQRNKGNFPGRFSGRQFSNSRSEMNVSTLELGDSALYLCASSSVGAARGGDEQFFGPGTRLTVL.

The V and J genes are TRBV3-1 (or the pseudogene TRBV3-2) and TRBJ1-2; TRBD1 agrees at 9 bases. The CDR3 loop spans 15 amino acids. Germline assignment: CDR1 LGHDT and CDR2 YNNKEL (reference sequence). The V and J ends lost 4 bases and 8 bases, in that order; junction bases with no gene match: 11. CDR3 bases: TGTGCCAGCAGCCGAGAGGACAGGGGACGGGACGGCTACACCTTC. The encoded protein is CASSREDRGRDGYTF.

V gene TRBV7-9 combines with J gene TRBJ2-7; D call uncertain. The CDR3 is made up of 11 amino acids. V dropped 3 bases and J dropped 5 bases, with 5 bases sitting between them. Per germline, CDR1 SEHNR and CDR2 FQNEAQ (reference sequence). CDR3 DNA: TGTGCCAGCAGCTTTCAGAACGAGCAGTACTTC. Amino acid sequence: CASSFQNEQYF.

CDR3 amino acids: CASIRPGSYYEQYF. DNA for the CDR3: TGTGCCAGCATTCGACCCGGGTCGTACTACGAGCAGTACTTC. This chain joins TRBV6-5 and TRBJ2-7; the D is unclear. CDR1 is MNHEY and CDR2 is SVGAGI in the germline V gene. The CDR3 loop spans 14 amino acids. With 7 bases removed from V and 3 bases from J, the gap between germline ends came to 16 bases.

The chain has TRBV7-9 and TRBJ1-2; no clear D gene. The CDR3 length is 12 residues. Germline CDR1 is SEHNR and CDR2 is FQNEAQ (reference sequence). V was cut by 4 bases and J by 8 bases, with 11 bases left in between. The CDR3 region is CASSSEVGGYTF. The CDR3 nucleotides are TGTGCCAGCAGCTCCGAAGTTGGCGGCTACACCTTC.

The chain couples TRBV19 to TRBJ1-5; D is perhaps TRBD1 (6 bases). This CDR3 contains 14 residues. Germline V gives CDR1 LNHDA, CDR2 SQIVND (reference sequence). Between the trimmed V and J ends, which lost 5 bases and 7 bases, there was a span of 15 bases. The chain's CDR3 is CASSFTGMEQPQHF. In DNA, the CDR3 is TGTGCCAGTAGTTTTACAGGGATGGAACAGCCCCAGCATTTT.

V usage is TRBV2 and J usage is TRBJ1-2, with 8 bases fitting TRBD1. The CDR3 spans 15 residues. The junction had 9 bases not matched to a gene; V was cut back by 7 bases and J by 2 bases. Germline loops: CDR1 SNHLY, CDR2 FYNNEI. The CDR3 is CASTRRGLVNYGYTF. The CDR3 nucleotides read TGTGCCAGCACTCGCAGGGGGCTGGTAAACTATGGCTACACCTTC.

The rearrangement joins TRBV5-6 to TRBJ1-2, with a possible D match to TRBD1 (6 bases). The V gene's germline CDR1 is SGHDT and CDR2 YYEEEE. Trimming left V 1 base short and J 7 bases short, with 14 bases between. This CDR3 is built from 14 residues. The CDR3 nucleotides are TGTGCCAGCAGCTTGAGGTCGCGGGGGCTTGGCTACACCTTC. It specifies CASSLRSRGLGYTF.